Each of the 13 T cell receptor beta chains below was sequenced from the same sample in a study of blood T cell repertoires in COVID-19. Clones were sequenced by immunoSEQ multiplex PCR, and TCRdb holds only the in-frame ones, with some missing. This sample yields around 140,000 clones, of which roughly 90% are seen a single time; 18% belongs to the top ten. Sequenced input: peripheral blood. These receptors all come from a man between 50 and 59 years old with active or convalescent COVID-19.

CDR3 coding DNA: TGCGCCAGCAGCTTGGACAGCTTTTACGAGCAGTACTTC. Translation gives CASSLDSFYEQYF. This sequence joins TRBV5-1 and TRBJ2-7; D is uncertain. The CDR3 sequence is 13 residues long. Germline V gene lookup returns CDR1 SGHRS and CDR2 YFSETQ. Trimming took off 0 bases at V and 4 bases at J, with 8 bases between the two ends.

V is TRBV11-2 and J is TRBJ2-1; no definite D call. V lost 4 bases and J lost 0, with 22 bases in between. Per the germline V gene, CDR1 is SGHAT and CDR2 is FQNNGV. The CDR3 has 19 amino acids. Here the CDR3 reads CASSSRGLTRSPSYNEQFF. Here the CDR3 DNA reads TGTGCCAGCAGCTCCCGAGGATTGACCCGAAGTCCCTCCTACAATGAGCAGTTCTTC.

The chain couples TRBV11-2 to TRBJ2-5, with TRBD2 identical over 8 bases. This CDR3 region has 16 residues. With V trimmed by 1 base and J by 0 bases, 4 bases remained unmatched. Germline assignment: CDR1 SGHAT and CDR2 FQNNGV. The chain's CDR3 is CASSLGAGGYQETQYF. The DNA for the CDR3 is TGTGCCAGCAGCTTAGGGGCGGGAGGTTACCAAGAGACCCAGTACTTC.

The CDR3 coding sequence is TGTGCCATCAGTGAGTACGGACAGGGCAATCAGCCCCAGCATTTT. The encoded protein is CAISEYGQGNQPQHF. This chain links TRBV10-3 with TRBJ1-5, with 7 bases aligning to TRBD1. This CDR3 is 15 amino acids long. J gave up 2 bases and V 1 base, and 2 bases lay outside the gene matches. Germline V gene data show CDR1 as ENHRY and CDR2 as SYGVKD.

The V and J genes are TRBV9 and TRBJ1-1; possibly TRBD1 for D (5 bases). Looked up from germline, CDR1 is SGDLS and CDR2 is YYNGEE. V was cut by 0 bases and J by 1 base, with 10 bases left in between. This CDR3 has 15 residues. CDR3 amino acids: CASSVGPGGNTEAFF. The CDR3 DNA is TGTGCCAGCAGCGTAGGCCCGGGGGGGAACACTGAAGCTTTCTTT.

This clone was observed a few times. DNA for the CDR3: TGCAGCGGGTCCCAAGCTCCTAGCACAGATACGCAGTATTTT. It specifies CSGSQAPSTDTQYF. This chain links TRBV29-1 with TRBJ2-3; D is uncertain. This CDR3 spans 14 amino acids. V was pared by 7 bases and J by 0 bases, with 14 bases between. CDR1 SQVTM and CDR2 ANQGSEA come from the germline V gene.

CDR3 sequence: CASSIVRWTGDSLNSPLHF. DNA for the CDR3: TGTGCCAGTAGTATCGTCCGTTGGACAGGGGACTCGTTGAATTCACCCCTCCACTTT. The chain is built from TRBV19 and TRBJ1-6; 9 nucleotides align to TRBD1. The V gene's germline CDR1 is LNHDA and CDR2 SQIVND (reference sequence). The V gene end was trimmed by 3 bases and the J gene end by 7 bases; junction bases not matched to a gene: 16. The CDR3 is 19 amino acids.

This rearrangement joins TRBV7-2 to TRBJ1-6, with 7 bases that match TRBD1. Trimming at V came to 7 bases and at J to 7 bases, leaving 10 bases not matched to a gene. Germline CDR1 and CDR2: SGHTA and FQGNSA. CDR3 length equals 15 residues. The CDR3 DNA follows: TGTGCCAGCATCGAGACAGGGAAGGTCAATTCACCCCTCCACTTT. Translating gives CASIETGKVNSPLHF.

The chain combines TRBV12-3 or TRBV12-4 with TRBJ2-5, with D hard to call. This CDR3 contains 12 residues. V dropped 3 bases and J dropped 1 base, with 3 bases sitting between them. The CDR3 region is CASSFLQETQYF. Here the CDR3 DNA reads TGTGCCAGCAGTTTCCTCCAAGAGACCCAGTACTTC.

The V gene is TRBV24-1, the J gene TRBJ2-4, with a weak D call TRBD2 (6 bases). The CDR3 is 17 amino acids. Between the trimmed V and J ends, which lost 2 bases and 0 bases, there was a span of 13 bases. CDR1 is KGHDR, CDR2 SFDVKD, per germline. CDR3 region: CATSDSPGLLAKNIQYF. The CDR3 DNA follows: TGTGCCACCAGTGATTCGCCGGGACTCCTAGCCAAAAACATTCAGTACTTC.

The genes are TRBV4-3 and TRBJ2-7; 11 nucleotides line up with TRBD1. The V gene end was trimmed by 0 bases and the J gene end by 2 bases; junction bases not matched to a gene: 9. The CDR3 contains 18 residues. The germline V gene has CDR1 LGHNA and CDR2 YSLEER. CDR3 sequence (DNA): TGCGCCAGCAGCCAAGAATTTACGGGACAGGGGGGGGCCTACGAGCAGTACTTC. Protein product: CASSQEFTGQGGAYEQYF.

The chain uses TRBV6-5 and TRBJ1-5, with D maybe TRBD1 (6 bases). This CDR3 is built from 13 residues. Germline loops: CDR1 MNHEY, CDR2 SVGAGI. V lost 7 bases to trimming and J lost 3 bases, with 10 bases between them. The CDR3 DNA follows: TGTGCCAGCAATGGACAGTACAATCAGCCCCAGCATTTT. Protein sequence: CASNGQYNQPQHF.

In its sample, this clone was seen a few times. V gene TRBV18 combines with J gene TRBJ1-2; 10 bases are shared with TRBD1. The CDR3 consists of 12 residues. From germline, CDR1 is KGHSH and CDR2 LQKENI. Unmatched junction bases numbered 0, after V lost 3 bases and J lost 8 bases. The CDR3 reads CASSPTGGGYTF. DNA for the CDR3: TGTGCCAGCTCACCGACAGGGGGCGGCTACACCTTC.